This paragraph reports one TCR beta chain. Its antigen specificity is not known. No base-level quality is on record; no much larger clone is a single base apart. The sample originates from a study of cytomegalovirus exposure and HLA in healthy donors (dated by TCRdb to about 2017). Broadly, across the study: An earlier analysis of approximately 590 of the donors reported 250 to 350 Gb of sequence data and 100 million to 130 million unique TCR beta sequences from 150 million to 200 million T cells. An early release covering more than 500 HLA-typed donors comprised approximately 290 gigabases of sequencing data and about 90 million unique TCR sequences. Of the 398 genotyped donors, roughly 85% fell in the genetic ancestry cluster associated with self-reported Caucasian donors. The aim of the study was to test whether cataloging public T cell receptors could identify signatures of past pathogen exposure. The study used immunosequencing to profile the T cell repertoires of around 600 subjects and linked those repertoires to cytomegalovirus serostatus. Along with the approximately 700-subject first cohort, a separate validation cohort of approximately 110 different subjects was used. High-throughput TCR immunosequencing, statistical association of individual TCRs with disease status, and machine learning were combined to predict cytomegalovirus infection status. A later analysis re-analyzed previously published TCR beta repertoires from 600 to 850 donors and added high-resolution HLA genotyping to study TCR occurrence patterns. The later analysis used no new phenotypic data to find candidate immune exposures, relying instead on TCR beta sequences and their occurrence across donors. To decide whether each TCR beta V gene segment behaved as functional or pseudogenic, an earlier analysis of some 540 of the donors relied on high-throughput TCR beta sequencing. Donor age, sex, ethnicity and CMV serostatus were collected together with the repertoire data. A later genetic analysis used genome-wide SNP genotypes for about 65% of the roughly 700 donors, treating that subset as a discovery cohort. Every discovery cohort repertoire had been produced on one sequencing platform. HLA typing included class I and class II loci at four-digit resolution. The number of typed donors differed by locus: about 620-640 for A, B, C, DRB1 and DQB1; approximately 520 for DQA1; 606 for DPA1; and some 430 for DPB1. Because of strong linkage in the cohort, a few DR-DQ haplotypes were treated as single units for association and clustering. On average, around 230,000 unique TCR beta nucleotide sequences were sequenced per donor among a few hundred genotyped donors of the cohort, with roughly 19% of those sequences being non-productive. Paper-wide results and their limitations: Immune exposure information for the cohort was limited to CMV serostatus. A group of highly shared sequence variants was considered likely to be a technical artifact of the sequencing pipeline. In vitro tests confirmed that a few of the cytomegalovirus-associated TCR beta chains recognize cytomegalovirus antigens. This cohort had only TCR beta chains sequenced, and the lack of alpha or paired-chain data limited which features could be detected. Most TCR sequences were seen in very few donors, while some public TCRs were found in many individuals. Compared with equally common non-associated chains, HLA-associated TCR beta chains in a later analysis were more clonally expanded and had lower generation probabilities. A further reported finding was that TCR beta sequences accurately predicted the HLA-A and HLA-B alleles for most subjects in the first cohort. In a later analysis, the rate of TCR association differed among HLA loci, with DRB1 alleles having the most associated TCRs and HLA-C alleles having the fewest. Roughly uniform sequencing depth across donors was assumed in presence/absence analyses, although this assumption may not hold. In the study, approximately 160 TCR beta chains were listed as associated with cytomegalovirus. Because counts were too low, fewer than 20 rarely observed V segments, including chromosome 9 orphons, were excluded from the earlier analysis of some 590 of the donors. Most CMV-associated TCR beta chains appeared to be HLA-restricted in a later analysis, and the HLA associations seemed to be driven largely by CMV exposure. At a false discovery rate of 0.05, a later analysis linked 15,000 to 20,000 TCR beta sequences to specific HLA alleles. When HLA alleles, especially DR and DQ, strongly co-occurred, attributing TCR associations to individual alleles was difficult. Correlated functional status among segregating V segments might reflect linkage disequilibrium, but an unknown experimental factor could not be ruled out. In both the original and validation cohorts, the classifier was reported to diagnose cytomegalovirus status with high specificity and sensitivity. The 87-base-pair reads could not distinguish some IMGT-functional V segments, including TRBV6-2 and TRBV6-3, so those segments were excluded. In a later genetic analysis, fewer N-insertions in productive TCRs were reported among donors in an Asian-associated ancestry cluster than the roughly 700-donor mean. The authors suggested that the approach could potentially be extended to other disease states and immunological phenotypes. In a later genetic analysis, a missense DCLRE1C variant was associated with V-gene and J-gene trimming of TCR beta chains, and the association was replicated in an independent cohort. Because HLA typing was unavailable for some donors at each locus, only the typed subset was used in association tests. Several of the top co-occurrence clusters appeared to be linked to parvovirus B19, influenza, CMV and Epstein-Barr virus, according to a later analysis. In an earlier analysis of about 540 of the donors, most TCR beta V segments were observed in productive rearrangements about 90% or about 30% of the time, broadly matching IMGT annotations.

Via the germline V gene (reference sequence), CDR1 is MNHNY and CDR2 SVGAGI. V is pared back by 4 bases and J by 2 bases, with 12 bases lying between the germline termini. The CDR3 contains 14 residues, cysteine and phenylalanine counted. The read is trimmed to its CDR3 DNA, 42 bases read in frame from base 1. The library was obtained by the immunoSEQ multiplex PCR assay. The multiplex PCR relied on a mix of 60 forward primers for TCR Vbeta segments and 13 reverse primers for TCR Jbeta segments. The CDR3 region of rearranged TCR beta genes was amplified from genomic DNA by a multiplex PCR assay. On the Illumina HiSeq System, the amplified TCR beta libraries were sequenced as 87-base-pair reads. Processing in the source paper ran as follows. A later analysis counted tens of millions of unique TCR beta chains across the 690 or so repertoires, and roughly 10 million of these chains were shared by at least two donors. To remove PCR and sequencing errors, raw reads were error-corrected and collapsed into unique sequences using a nearest-neighbor algorithm that merged closely related sequences. To assign V, D and J gene segments, CDR3 sequences were aligned to IMGT reference sequences. For a sequence to be retained, a match of at least six nucleotides was required to both a V gene segment and a J gene segment. A rearrangement counted as productive if the CDR3 had no stop codons and remained in frame with V and J, and every other rearrangement counted as non-productive. CDR3 was defined according to IMGT convention as the region running from the second conserved V-encoded cysteine to the conserved J-encoded phenylalanine. The earlier analysis of about 590 of the donors excluded sequences that lacked an unambiguous match to a single V gene segment. In an earlier analysis of more than 500 of the donors, a V segment was called functional when productive rearrangements were above 56.7%, and segregating when the standard deviation between donors exceeded 5%. A statistical classification framework was developed to diagnose cytomegalovirus status using the catalog of TCR beta chain sequences. A later analysis assigned V and J genes by comparing TCR nucleotide sequences with IMGT/GENE-DB human TR gene sequences. The TCRdist pipeline was used in a later analysis to assign CDR3 sequences and most-parsimonious VDJ recombination scenarios. In a later analysis, each TCR beta chain was defined by its CDR3 amino acid sequence together with its V-gene family, and reads without a unique V-gene family were excluded. As a way to deal with suspected cross-contamination and a sequencing artifact, a later analysis dropped more than 500 nucleotide sequences that were highly shared and had low generation probability. A later analysis calculated a clonal expansion index for each public chain from normalized within-repertoire ranks of inferred template counts. A later analysis computed generation probabilities with a VDJ recombination model fitted to out-of-frame rearrangements, and checked the results against IGoR. Hypergeometric tests were used in a later analysis to score TCR-TCR, TCR-HLA and TCR-CMV co-occurrence, with a repertoire-size bias correction applied to the TCR pairs. A later analysis estimated false discovery rates by permuting HLA or CMV assignments 20 times. In a later analysis, co-occurring TCRs were grouped with DBSCAN, and TCRdist sequence similarity was added when clustering was performed within HLA-allele-positive subsets. For co-occurrence clustering, repertoires with fewer than 30,000 or more than 120,000 public chains were excluded, along with four to six repertoires with anomalous nucleotide sharing. The table was pulled from immuneACCESS by TCRdb, which kept in-frame rearrangements only. Such tables lose some clones; where checked, under half of the loss comes from unresolved V genes, and the rest has no known cause. V, J and clone size reflect that table, while D and trimming were determined from the DNA. This sample lists around 190,000 clones; about 78% were detected once. Around 5.7% of the sample lies in the top ten.

The cohort consisted of 600 to 750 healthy bone marrow donors. All cohort members were sampled while nominally healthy, although unrecorded immune exposures were likely present. The donor was CMV seronegative and was included in the group of 352 seronegative cohort members. Every donor gave a peripheral blood sample, and the peripheral blood mononuclear cells from that sample were used for TCR beta sequencing. The Qiagen DNeasy Blood Extraction Kit was used to extract genomic DNA from the blood cell samples. This TCR derives from a man between 35 and 55 years old in good health and CMV-seronegative. Sequencing was performed on PBMCs. The receptor chain draws on TRBV6-6 and TRBJ2-7; the D gene is perhaps TRBD2, from 6 matching bases. The bases are TGTGCCAGCAGTTCCGGGACTCTAACCTACGAGCAGTACTTC. The resulting protein is CASSSGTLTYEQYF.